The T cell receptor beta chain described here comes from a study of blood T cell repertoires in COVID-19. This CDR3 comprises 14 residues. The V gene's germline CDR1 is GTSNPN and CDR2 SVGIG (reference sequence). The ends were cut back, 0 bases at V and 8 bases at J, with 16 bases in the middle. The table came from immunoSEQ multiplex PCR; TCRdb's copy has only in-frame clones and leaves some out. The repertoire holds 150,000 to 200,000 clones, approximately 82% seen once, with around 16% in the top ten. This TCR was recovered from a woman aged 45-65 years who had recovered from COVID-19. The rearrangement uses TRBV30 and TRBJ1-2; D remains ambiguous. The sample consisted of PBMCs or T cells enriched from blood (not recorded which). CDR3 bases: TGTGCCTGGAGTGTCGGAGAATCCGCGGGGGGCTACACCTTC. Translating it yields CAWSVGESAGGYTF.